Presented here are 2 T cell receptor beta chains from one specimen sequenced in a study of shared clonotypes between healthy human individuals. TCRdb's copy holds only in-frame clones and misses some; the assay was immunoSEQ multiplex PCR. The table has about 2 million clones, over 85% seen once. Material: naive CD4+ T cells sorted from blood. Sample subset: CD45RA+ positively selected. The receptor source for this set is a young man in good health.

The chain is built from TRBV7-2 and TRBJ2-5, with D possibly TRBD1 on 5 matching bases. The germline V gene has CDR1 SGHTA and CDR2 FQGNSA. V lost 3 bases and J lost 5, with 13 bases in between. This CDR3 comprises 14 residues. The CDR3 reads CASSLGPPRETQYF. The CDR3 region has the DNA TGTGCCAGCAGCTTGGGGCCGCCGCGGGAGACCCAGTACTTC.

The CDR3 here is CASSVGLDTGELFF. CDR3 bases: TGTGCCAGCAGCGTGGGACTAGACACCGGGGAGCTGTTTTTT. The rearrangement joins TRBV11-2 to TRBJ2-2; the match to TRBD2 covers 8 bases. V shed 5 bases and J 3 bases; nucleotides not matched to a gene: 2. The length of the CDR3 is 14 residues. The germline gives CDR1 SGHAT, CDR2 FQNNGV.